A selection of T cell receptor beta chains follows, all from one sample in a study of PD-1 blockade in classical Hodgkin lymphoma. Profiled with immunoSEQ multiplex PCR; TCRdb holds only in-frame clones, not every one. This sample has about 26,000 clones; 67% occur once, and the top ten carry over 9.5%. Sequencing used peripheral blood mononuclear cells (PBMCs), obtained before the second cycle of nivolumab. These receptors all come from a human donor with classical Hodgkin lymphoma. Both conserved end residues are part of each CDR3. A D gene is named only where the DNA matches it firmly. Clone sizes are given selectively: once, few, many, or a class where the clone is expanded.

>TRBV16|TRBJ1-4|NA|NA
TGTGCCAGCAGCCCGCTTGCAACTAATGAAAAACTGTTTTTT
CASSPLATNEKLFF
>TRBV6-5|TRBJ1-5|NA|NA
TGTGCCAGCAGCAGGGGAGGTACTAGGCATCAGCCCCAGCATTTT
CASSRGGTRHQPQHF
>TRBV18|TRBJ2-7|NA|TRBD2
TGTGCCAGCTCACCACTAGCGGGAGTGAGCGAGCAGTACTTC
CASSPLAGVSEQYF
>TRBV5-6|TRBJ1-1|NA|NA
TGTGCCAGCAGCAAAACCGATGAAACTGAAGCTTTCTTT
CASSKTDETEAFF
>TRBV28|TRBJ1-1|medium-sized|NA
TGTGCCAGCAGTATCAGGGCGGAAGCTTTCTTT
CASSIRAEAFF
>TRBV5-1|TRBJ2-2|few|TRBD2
TGCGCCAGCAGCTTTAGCGGGGGTGACACCGGGGAGCTGTTTTTT
CASSFSGGDTGELFF
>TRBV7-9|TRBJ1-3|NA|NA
TGTGCCAGCAGCCCCCCGGGCCAGAAGGGAAACACCATATATTTT
CASSPPGQKGNTIYF
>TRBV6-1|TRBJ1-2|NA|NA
TGTGCCAGCAGTTGGGCGGGGGGCGAAGGCTACACCTTC
CASSWAGGEGYTF
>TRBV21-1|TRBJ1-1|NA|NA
TGTGCCAGCAGCGAAGACCAGGTGAACACTGAAGCTTTCTTT
CASSEDQVNTEAFF
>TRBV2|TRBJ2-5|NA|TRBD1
TGTGCCAGCAGTGAAAGGACAGGATTCCAAGAGACCCAGTACTTC
CASSERTGFQETQYF
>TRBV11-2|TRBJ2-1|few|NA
TGTGCCAGCAGACGAACAGGGTATGAGCAGTTCTTC
CASRRTGYEQFF
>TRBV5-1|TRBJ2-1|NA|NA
TGCGCCAGCAGCTTGGCCGAAACATTAACCAATGAGCAGTTCTTC
CASSLAETLTNEQFF
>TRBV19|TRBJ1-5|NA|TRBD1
TGTGCCAGTAGTATAACCGGGTGGCAGGGGGCGAGAAAGGGTCAGCCCCAGCATTTT
CASSITGWQGARKGQPQHF
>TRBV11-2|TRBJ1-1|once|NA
TGTGCCAGCAGCTTAGATCCAGGTTCGAACACTGAAGCTTTCTTT
CASSLDPGSNTEAFF
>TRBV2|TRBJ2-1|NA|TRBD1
TGTGCCAGCAGTGGGGACAGGACCTTAGAGGGCTACAATGAGCAGTTCTTC
CASSGDRTLEGYNEQFF
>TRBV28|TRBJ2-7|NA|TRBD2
TGTGCCAGCAGTTCCCCCGGGACTAGCGGGTTCAAGTTCTCCTACGAGCAGTACTTC
CASSSPGTSGFKFSYEQYF
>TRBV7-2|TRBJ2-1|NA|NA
TGTGCCAGCAGCTTAGACGGAAGCTCCTACAATGAGCAGTTCTTC
CASSLDGSSYNEQFF
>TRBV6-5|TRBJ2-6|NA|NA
TGTGCCAGCAGCCAACACCACTCTGGGGCCAACGTCCTGACTTTC
CASSQHHSGANVLTF
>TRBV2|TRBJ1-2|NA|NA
TGTGCCAGCAGTGGACAGGCCTATGGCTACACCTTC
CASSGQAYGYTF
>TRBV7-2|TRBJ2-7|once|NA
TGTGCCAGCAGCTTAGGGAGGTCACGGGGGGAGCAGTACTTC
CASSLGRSRGEQYF
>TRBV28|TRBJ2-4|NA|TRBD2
TGTGCCAGCAGACCCCCGGGACTAGCTCCCTACATTCAGTACTTC
CASRPPGLAPYIQYF
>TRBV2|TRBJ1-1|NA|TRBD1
TGTGCCACGGACAAGGGGGCGAACACTGAAGCTTTCTTT
CATDKGANTEAFF
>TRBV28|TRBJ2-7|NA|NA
TGTGCCAGCAGTTTAGAAGGGCTCTACGAGCAGTACTTC
CASSLEGLYEQYF
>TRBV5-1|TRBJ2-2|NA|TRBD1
TGCGCCAGCAGCTTTAGGACAGGTGACACCGGGGAGCTGTTTTTT
CASSFRTGDTGELFF
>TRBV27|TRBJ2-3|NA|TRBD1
TGTGCCAGCAGTTCTCGGACAGGGGGCACAGATACGCAGTATTTT
CASSSRTGGTDTQYF
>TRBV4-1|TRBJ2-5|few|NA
TGCGCCAGCAGCCAAGGGACAGTTTACCAAGAGACCCAGTACTTC
CASSQGTVYQETQYF
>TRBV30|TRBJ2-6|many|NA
TGTGCCTGGGACGTCGACTCTGGGGCCAACGTCCTGACTTTC
CAWDVDSGANVLTF
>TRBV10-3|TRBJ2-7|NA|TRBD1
TGTGCCATCACCGACCCAACCAGGGGGCCACCGACCAACGAGCAGTACTTC
CAITDPTRGPPTNEQYF
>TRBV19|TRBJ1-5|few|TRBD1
TGTGCCAGTAGTCACAGGGGAGGCAATCAGCCCCAGCATTTT
CASSHRGGNQPQHF
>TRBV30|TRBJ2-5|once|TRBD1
TGTGCCTGGAGCGCGGACAGGGGGCTCCAAGAGACCCAGTACTTC
CAWSADRGLQETQYF
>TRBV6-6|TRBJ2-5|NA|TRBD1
TGTGCCAGCAGCGCGGACAGGGAAGAGACCCAGTACTTC
CASSADREETQYF
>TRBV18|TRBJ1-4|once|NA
TGTGCCAGCTCACCGGACAGATATGAAAAACTGTTTTTT
CASSPDRYEKLFF
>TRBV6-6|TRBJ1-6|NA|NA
TGTGCCAGCACCGGACAGATCTATAATTCACCCCTCCACTTT
CASTGQIYNSPLHF
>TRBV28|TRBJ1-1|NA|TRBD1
TGTGCCAGCAGTTTATGGTCAGGGGGAGGGTACACTGAAGCTTTCTTT
CASSLWSGGGYTEAFF
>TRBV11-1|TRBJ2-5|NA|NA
TGTGCCAGCAGCTTAGATGGGGAGACCCAGTACTTC
CASSLDGETQYF
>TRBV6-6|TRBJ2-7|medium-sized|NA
TGTGCCAGCAGTTACTACAGGGAGAGTTCCTACGAGCAGTACTTC
CASSYYRESSYEQYF
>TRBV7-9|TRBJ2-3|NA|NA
TGTGCCAGCAGGCCGAGCCGGGGAAACACAGATACGCAGTATTTT
CASRPSRGNTDTQYF
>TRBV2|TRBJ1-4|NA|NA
TGTGCCAGCAGGTACGCCGGGCCTCGAAATGAAAAACTGTTTTTT
CASRYAGPRNEKLFF
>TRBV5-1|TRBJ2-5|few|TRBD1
TGCGCCAGCAGCGAAGGGACAGGGCAAGAGACCCAGTACTTC
CASSEGTGQETQYF
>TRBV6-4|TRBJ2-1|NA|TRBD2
TGTGCCAGCAGTGGGCTAGCGGGATCACGGCAGTTCTTC
CASSGLAGSRQFF
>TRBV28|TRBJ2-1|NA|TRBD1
TGTGCCAGCAGTTTGTCGGGACAGGGGGCTGATGAGCAGTTCTTC
CASSLSGQGADEQFF
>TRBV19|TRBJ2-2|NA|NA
TGTGCCAGTAGCCATACAGCGAGGGGTGGCGCCGGGGAGCTGTTTTTT
CASSHTARGGAGELFF
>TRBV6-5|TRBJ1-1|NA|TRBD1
TGTGCCACCCTACTTGACAGGGGCACTGAAGCTTTCTTT
CATLLDRGTEAFF
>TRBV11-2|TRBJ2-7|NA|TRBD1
TGTGCCAGCACCTTCGGACAGGGAGGCTACGAGCAGTACTTC
CASTFGQGGYEQYF
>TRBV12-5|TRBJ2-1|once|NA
TGTGCTAGTGGCCTTGGCCCCGGGTCTTCGGGCTCCTACAATGAGCAGTTCTTC
CASGLGPGSSGSYNEQFF
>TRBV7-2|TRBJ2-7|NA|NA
TGTGCCAGCAGCTTAGTACCCCCCAAGAGCTCCTACGAGCAGTACTTC
CASSLVPPKSSYEQYF
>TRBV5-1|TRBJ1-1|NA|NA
TGCGCCAGCAGCTTGGGGAGCACTGAAGCTTTCTTT
CASSLGSTEAFF
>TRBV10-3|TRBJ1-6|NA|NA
TGTGCCATCAGTGAACAGCGTACTAATAATTCACCCCTCCACTTT
CAISEQRTNNSPLHF
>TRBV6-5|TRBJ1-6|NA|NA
TGTGCCAGCAGTTCAGACCCCTATAATTCACCCCTCCACTTT
CASSSDPYNSPLHF
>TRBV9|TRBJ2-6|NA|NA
TGTGCCAGCAGCGTACCCAAAAGGGGGGCCGGGGCCAACGTCCTGACTTTC
CASSVPKRGAGANVLTF